This TCR beta chain was profiled in a study of post-analysis software for immune sequencing data. Overall study findings and caveats: Included in a set of five TRBV segments more frequent in patients than controls were TRBV5-6, TRBV5-1 and TRBV20-1. Significantly lower normalized Chao1 diversity was seen in multiple sclerosis patients than in controls.

This CDR3 comprises 14 residues. V lost 5 bases, J lost 7 bases, and 14 bases lay in between. This clonotype appeared a few times. The antigen is undetermined. Unique molecular identifiers tagged the TCR beta cDNA libraries. Input of about 0.9 to 10 million T cells yielded a few hundred thousand cDNA molecules. TCRdb ran MiXCR on the PCR reads and lists one entry per CDR3 protein. Seen here are around 700,000 distinct CDR3 sequences, 55% to 60% observed once, and the top ten hold 10% to 12%. The sequence was obtained from a girl aged 2 to 9 with multiple sclerosis. The chain recombines TRBV12-3 or TRBV12-4 with TRBJ2-2, with D possibly being TRBD1 or TRBD2 (6 bases each). The sequenced sample was blood. The DNA for the CDR3 is TGTGCCAGCAGTATCGAGGGGGGCGTCGGGGAGCTGTTTTTT. Protein product: CASSIEGGVGELFF.